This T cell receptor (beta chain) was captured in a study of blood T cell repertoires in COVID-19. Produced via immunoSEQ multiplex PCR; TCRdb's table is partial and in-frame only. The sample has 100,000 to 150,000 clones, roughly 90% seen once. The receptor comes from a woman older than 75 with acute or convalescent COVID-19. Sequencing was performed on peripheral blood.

The CDR3 nucleotides read TGTGCCAGCAGCGCACGCAGCGGGAGTTGGTCCGGGGAGCTGTTTTTT. It codes for CASSARSGSWSGELFF. This sequence joins TRBV5-5 and TRBJ2-2; 8 nucleotides line up with TRBD2. The ends lost 4 bases at V and 6 bases at J; junction bases unmatched: 11. The CDR3 has 16 residues. Per germline, CDR1 SGHKS and CDR2 YYEKEE (reference sequence).